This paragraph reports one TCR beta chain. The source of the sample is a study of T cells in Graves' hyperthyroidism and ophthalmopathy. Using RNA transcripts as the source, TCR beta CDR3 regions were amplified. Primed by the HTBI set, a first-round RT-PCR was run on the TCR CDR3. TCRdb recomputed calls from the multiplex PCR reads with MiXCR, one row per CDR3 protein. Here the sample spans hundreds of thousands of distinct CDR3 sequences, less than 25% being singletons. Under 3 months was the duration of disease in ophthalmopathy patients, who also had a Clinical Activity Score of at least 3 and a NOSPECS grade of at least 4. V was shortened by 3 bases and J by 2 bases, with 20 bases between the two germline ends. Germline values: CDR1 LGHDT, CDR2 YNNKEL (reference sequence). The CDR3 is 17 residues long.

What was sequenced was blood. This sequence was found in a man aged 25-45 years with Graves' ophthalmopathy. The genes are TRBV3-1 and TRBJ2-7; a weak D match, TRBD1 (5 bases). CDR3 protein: CASSQDTDYLSPYEQYF. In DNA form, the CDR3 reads TGTGCCAGCAGCCAGGACACTGATTATCTCTCCCCCTACGAGCAGTACTTC.